This T cell receptor beta chain came from a study of OX40 agonist ivuxolimab in advanced cancers. About the research overall: Patients received the agonistic anti-OX40 (CD134) antibody ivuxolimab.

The length of the CDR3 is 14 residues. Germline V gene sequence: CDR1 SGHAT, CDR2 FQNNGV. V was pared by 0 bases and J by 8 bases, with 13 bases between. Study findings and constraints: Near-lowest levels of clonal expansion characterized partial responders at 0.1-3.0 mg/kg.

As regards this clone: The antigen is unknown.

Data came from immunoSEQ multiplex PCR; TCRdb stores just in-frame clones and leaves some out. Among about 62,000 clones listed, around four fifths were seen once. This TCR was sampled from an adult with an advanced solid tumor such as melanoma, head and neck, liver or kidney cancer. The chain employs TRBV11-2 and TRBJ1-2; D is unclear. The sequences come from CD4+ or CD8+ T cells sorted from blood, collected in a trial of the OX40 agonist ivuxolimab. The CDR3 DNA reads TGTGCCAGCAGCTTAGATTCGTTGGGGTTCGGCTACACCTTC. Amino acid sequence: CASSLDSLGFGYTF.